This T cell receptor (beta chain) came from a study of cytomegalovirus exposure and HLA in healthy donors. The J segment lost 3 bases and the V segment lost 4 bases, leaving 11 bases of the junction unmatched. Per the germline V gene, CDR1 is MNHEY and CDR2 is SMNVEV (reference sequence). This CDR3 comprises 17 residues. Assay used: immunoSEQ multiplex PCR; TCRdb lists only in-frame clones, some missing. The sample holds over 150,000 clones, 85% to 90% seen once. The clonotype was recovered from a man aged 18 to 35 in good health and CMV-seropositive. The chain employs TRBV27 and TRBJ2-1; 8 positions agree with TRBD1. The sequencing input was PBMCs. CDR3 sequence (DNA): TGTGCCAGCAGTTCCTACCCAACAGGGGGGAACTACAATGAGCAGTTCTTC. Translated, it gives CASSSYPTGGNYNEQFF.